This T cell receptor (beta chain) was documented in a study of long-term antiretroviral therapy in people with HIV. Overall study results and limits: Missing from the dataset were any data on ART adherence, viral resistance or therapy changes. The data indicate that diversity increased after ART but remained below transplant donor controls.

V lost 3 bases and J 0 bases, leaving 9 bases between the germline ends. Germline lookup yields CDR1 SGHNT and CDR2 YENEEA. The CDR3 has 15 amino acids. Turning to this clone: Its antigen is currently unknown.

The libraries were made with immunoSEQ v3.0 at survey level. Sequencing was designed to cover roughly 40,000-55,000 T-cell genomes in each sample. Libraries were prepared by immunoSEQ multiplex PCR; TCRdb keeps only in-frame clonotypes and omits some of them. The sample consists of 25,000 or so clones, 88% of them appearing once. Material: unsorted PBMCs, obtained 0.5 years after starting antiretroviral therapy. This receptor was identified in a woman between 18 and 29 years old with HIV. The chain carries TRBV11-3 and TRBJ1-5; a weak D match, TRBD1 (5 bases). CDR3 loop: CASSLGDHSNQPQHF. In nucleotides, the CDR3 is TGTGCCAGCAGCTTGGGGGACCATAGCAATCAGCCCCAGCATTTT.